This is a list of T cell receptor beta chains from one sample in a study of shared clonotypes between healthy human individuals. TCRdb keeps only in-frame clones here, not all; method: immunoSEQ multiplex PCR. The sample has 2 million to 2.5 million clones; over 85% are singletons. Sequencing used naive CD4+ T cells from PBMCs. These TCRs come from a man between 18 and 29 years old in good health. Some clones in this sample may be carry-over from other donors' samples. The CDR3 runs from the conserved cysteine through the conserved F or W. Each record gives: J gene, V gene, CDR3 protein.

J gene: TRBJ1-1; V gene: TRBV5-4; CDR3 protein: CASSLSRPLNTEAFF
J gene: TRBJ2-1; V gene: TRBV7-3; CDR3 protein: CASSLGTSGTNEQFF
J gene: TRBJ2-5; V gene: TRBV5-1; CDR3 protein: CASSLQGQETQYF
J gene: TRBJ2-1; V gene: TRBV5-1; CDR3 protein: CASSLQGTEQFF
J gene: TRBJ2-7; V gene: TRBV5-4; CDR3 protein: CASSPTWGTGPYEQYF
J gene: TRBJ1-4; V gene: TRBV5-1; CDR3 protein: CASSLAEVTANEKLFF
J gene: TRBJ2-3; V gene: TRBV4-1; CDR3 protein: CASSQGPGSTDTQYF
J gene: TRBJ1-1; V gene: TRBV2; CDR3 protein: CASSEFPNTEAFF
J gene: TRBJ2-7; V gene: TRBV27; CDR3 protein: CASRIKGGEQYF
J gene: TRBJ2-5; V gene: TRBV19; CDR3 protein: CASRELGGGETQYF
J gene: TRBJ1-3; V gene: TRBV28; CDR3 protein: CASSSGTGRNTIYF
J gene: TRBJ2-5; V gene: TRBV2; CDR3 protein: CASSRTGQETQYF
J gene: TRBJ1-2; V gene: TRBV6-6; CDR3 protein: CASSQGQGNYGYTF
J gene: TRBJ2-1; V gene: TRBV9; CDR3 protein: CASSRSRGTSGRAAYNEQFF
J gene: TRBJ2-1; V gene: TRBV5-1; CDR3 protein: CASSPLAGLSNEQFF
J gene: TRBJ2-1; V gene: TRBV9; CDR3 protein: CASSVGSGENNEQFF
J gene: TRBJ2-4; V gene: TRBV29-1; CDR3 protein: CSAGTMDRGGIQYF
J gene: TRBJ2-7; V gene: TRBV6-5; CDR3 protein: CASSYSGGSSYEQYF
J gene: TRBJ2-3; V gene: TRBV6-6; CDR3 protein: CASSSRPTSTDTQYF
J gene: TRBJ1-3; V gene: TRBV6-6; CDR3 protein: CASASSGNTIYF
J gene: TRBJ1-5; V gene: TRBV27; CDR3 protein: CASSSTLAGGYQPQHF
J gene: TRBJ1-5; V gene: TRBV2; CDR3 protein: CASSEIGVNQPQHF
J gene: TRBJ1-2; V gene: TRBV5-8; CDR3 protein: CASSLGGVYGYTF
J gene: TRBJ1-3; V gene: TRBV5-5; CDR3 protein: CASSLQRQGPPSGNTIYF
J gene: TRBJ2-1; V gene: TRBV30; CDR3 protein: CAWEEPVGLDEQFF
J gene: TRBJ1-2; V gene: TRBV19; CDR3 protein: CASSTSPSYGYTF
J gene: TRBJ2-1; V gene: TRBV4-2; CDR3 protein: CASSPLSGGDNEQFF
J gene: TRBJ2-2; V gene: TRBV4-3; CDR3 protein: CASSQASSGRAVGELFF
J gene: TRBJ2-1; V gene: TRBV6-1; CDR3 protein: CASRRDLASGSEQFF
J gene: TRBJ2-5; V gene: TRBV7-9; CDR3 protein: CATAEARAQYF
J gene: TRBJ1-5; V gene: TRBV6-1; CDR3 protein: CASTTGDNQPQHF
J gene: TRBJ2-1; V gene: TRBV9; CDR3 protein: CASSVVSPHEQFF
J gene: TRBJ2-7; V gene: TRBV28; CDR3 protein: CASSPGQSAYEQYF
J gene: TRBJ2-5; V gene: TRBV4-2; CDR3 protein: CASSQDSGRGQETQYF
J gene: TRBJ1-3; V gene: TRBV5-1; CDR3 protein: CASSLDPGSGNTIYF
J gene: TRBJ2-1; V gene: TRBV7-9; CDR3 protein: CASSLTSVNEQFF
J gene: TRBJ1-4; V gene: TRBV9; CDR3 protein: CASSASTGMSEKLFF
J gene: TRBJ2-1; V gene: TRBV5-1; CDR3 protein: CASSLGGLAGGVPNEQFF
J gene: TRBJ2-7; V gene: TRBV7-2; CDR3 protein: CASSSRTGGTYEQYF
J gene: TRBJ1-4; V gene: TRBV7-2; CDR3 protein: CASSLAGATNEKLFF
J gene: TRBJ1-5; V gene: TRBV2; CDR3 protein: CASSQDGGGQPQHF
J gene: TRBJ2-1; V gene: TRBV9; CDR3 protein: CASRTAGEQFF
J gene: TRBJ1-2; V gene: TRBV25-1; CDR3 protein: CATRLDRNYGYTF
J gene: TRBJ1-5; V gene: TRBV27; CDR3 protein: CASSLGGGPQPQHF
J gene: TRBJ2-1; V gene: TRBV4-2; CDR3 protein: CASSQAGHRGNEQFF
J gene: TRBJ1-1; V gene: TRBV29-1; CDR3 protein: CSAHLMKRGAEAFF
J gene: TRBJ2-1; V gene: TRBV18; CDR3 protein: CASSFPFGEQFF
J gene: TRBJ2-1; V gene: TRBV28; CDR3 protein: CASRSPSDEQFF
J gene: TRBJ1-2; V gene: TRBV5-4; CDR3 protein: CASSPGTDPNYGYTF
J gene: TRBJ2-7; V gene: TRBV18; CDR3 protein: CASSPFGASGSYEQYF
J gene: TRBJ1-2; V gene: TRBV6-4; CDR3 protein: CASSAGTGANYGYTF
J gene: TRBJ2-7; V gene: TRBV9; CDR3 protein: CASSVGVSGSGTHEQYF
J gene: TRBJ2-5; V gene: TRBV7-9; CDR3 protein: CAIPQPQGQETQYF
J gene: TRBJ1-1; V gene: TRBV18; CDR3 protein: CASSPQGAGGNTEAFF
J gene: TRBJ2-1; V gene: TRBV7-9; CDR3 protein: CASSSGGNEQFF
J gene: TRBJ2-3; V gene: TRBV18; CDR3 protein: CASSRTGTGTDTQYF
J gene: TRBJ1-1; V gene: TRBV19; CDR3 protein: CASSGTVTEAFF